This paragraph reports one T cell receptor beta chain. Its antigen is unknown. Germline CDR1 SGHVS, CDR2 FQNEAQ. V was trimmed by 5 bases and J by 8 bases, leaving 18 bases between them. This CDR3 is built from 14 residues. This specimen belongs to a study of cytomegalovirus exposure and HLA in healthy donors. Study observations and caveats: In a later analysis, an Asian-associated ancestry cluster reportedly showed fewer N-insertions than the 666-donor mean. A few chains linked to CMV were shown in vitro to be specific for CMV antigens.

The PCR had 60 Vbeta and 13 Jbeta primers. The table came from immunoSEQ multiplex PCR; TCRdb's copy has only in-frame clones and leaves some out. Of approximately 170,000 clones detected, roughly 70% appear once; the ten largest clones hold 2.5% to 3.5%. The sequence was obtained from a woman between 40 and 50 years old in good health and CMV-seropositive. V is TRBV7-8 and J is TRBJ1-2; D ambiguous. The sample taken for sequencing was PBMCs. CDR3 protein: CASSPGLQSVGYTF. The CDR3, as DNA: TGTGCCAGCAGCCCTGGTCTCCAATCGGTAGGCTACACCTTC. The full variable domain, with the rest looked up from reference TRBV7-8 and TRBJ1-2, is GAGVSQSPRYKVAKRGQDVALRCDPISGHVSLFWYQQALGQGPEFLTYFQNEAQLDKSGLPSDRFFAERPEGSVSTLKIQRTQQEDSAVYLCASSPGLQSVGYTFGSGTRLTVV.